This is a list of T cell receptor beta chains from one sample in a study of blood T cell repertoires in COVID-19. Assay used: immunoSEQ multiplex PCR; TCRdb lists only in-frame clones, some missing. The table has about 190,000 clones, roughly 80% seen once. Specimen: peripheral blood. These receptors came from a man aged 30 to 39 with active or convalescent COVID-19. Each CDR3 is given with its conserved first and last residue. Each record gives: CDR3 DNA, CDR3 protein, clone size, V gene, J gene, D gene. D genes are given only for firm matches. The size field is filled for only some rows; it gives once, few, many or a size class.

DNA: TGTGCCAGCAGTAGACAGGGGGACGGCTACACCTTC
CDR3: CASSRQGDGYTF
size: -
V: TRBV6-5
J: TRBJ1-2
D: TRBD1

DNA: TGCGCCAGCAGCACCGGACAGACTAGCACAGATACGCAGTATTTT
CDR3: CASSTGQTSTDTQYF
size: -
V: TRBV5-1
J: TRBJ2-3
D: -

DNA: TGTGCCAGCAGTTATGCGCAGGGGGGTTCACCCCTCCACTTT
CDR3: CASSYAQGGSPLHF
size: -
V: TRBV6-5
J: TRBJ1-6
D: TRBD1

DNA: TGTGCCAGCAGGCCGCCCGGGACAGTCTATGGCTACACCTTC
CDR3: CASRPPGTVYGYTF
size: -
V: TRBV6-5
J: TRBJ1-2
D: TRBD1

DNA: TGTGCCAGCAGTTTACAGGGTTTCCAAGAGACCCAGTACTTC
CDR3: CASSLQGFQETQYF
size: -
V: TRBV6-2/TRBV6-3
J: TRBJ2-5
D: -

DNA: TGCAGCGCGGTTCGCACCGGGGAGCTGTTTTTT
CDR3: CSAVRTGELFF
size: few
V: TRBV29-1
J: TRBJ2-2
D: -

DNA: TGTGCCAGTATACCCGGGAGGGGCGTGACAGATACGCAGTATTTT
CDR3: CASIPGRGVTDTQYF
size: -
V: TRBV19
J: TRBJ2-3
D: TRBD2

DNA: TGCGCCAGCAGCCCTCAATTAACAGGGGGTAACTATGGCTACACCTTC
CDR3: CASSPQLTGGNYGYTF
size: -
V: TRBV5-1
J: TRBJ1-2
D: TRBD1

DNA: TGTGCCATTCAGCCGGGACAGGGGGCCGGGGAGCTGTTTTTT
CDR3: CAIQPGQGAGELFF
size: few
V: TRBV10-3
J: TRBJ2-2
D: TRBD1

DNA: TGTGCCAGCAGCCCGGGACTTACCTCTGGAAACACCATATATTTT
CDR3: CASSPGLTSGNTIYF
size: once
V: TRBV7-9
J: TRBJ1-3
D: -

DNA: TGTGCCACCAGTGATCCGGTCAGGGGTATCAGCGAGCAGTACTTC
CDR3: CATSDPVRGISEQYF
size: -
V: TRBV24-1
J: TRBJ2-7
D: -

DNA: TGTGCCAGCAGTGACAGGGGCTCTGGGGCCAACGTCCTGACTTTC
CDR3: CASSDRGSGANVLTF
size: -
V: TRBV6-4
J: TRBJ2-6
D: -

DNA: TGCAGCGCACTCGAGGGACAGACGGGGCACTATGGCTACACCTTC
CDR3: CSALEGQTGHYGYTF
size: -
V: TRBV29-1
J: TRBJ1-2
D: TRBD1

DNA: TGTGCCAGCAGTTGGGGACAGGGCAATTCACCCCTCCACTTT
CDR3: CASSWGQGNSPLHF
size: -
V: TRBV28
J: TRBJ1-6
D: TRBD1

DNA: TGTGCCAGCAGTTACGGTAGCGAGACCCAGTACTTC
CDR3: CASSYGSETQYF
size: once
V: TRBV6-2/TRBV6-3
J: TRBJ2-5
D: -

DNA: TGTGCCAGCAGTGCGTACAGCTATGGCTACACCTTC
CDR3: CASSAYSYGYTF
size: -
V: TRBV28
J: TRBJ1-2
D: -

DNA: TGTGCCAGCAGCTTATTCCAGGGAAACACTGAAGCTTTCTTT
CDR3: CASSLFQGNTEAFF
size: -
V: TRBV7-3
J: TRBJ1-1
D: -

DNA: TGCAGTGCTAGTTCCCCCTTGCTTAGCAGCAATCAGCCCCAGCATTTT
CDR3: CSASSPLLSSNQPQHF
size: -
V: TRBV20-1
J: TRBJ1-5
D: -

DNA: TGCAGCGTTGAAGATCTACCGAGGACAGGAGCCAACTATGGCTACACCTTC
CDR3: CSVEDLPRTGANYGYTF
size: -
V: TRBV29-1
J: TRBJ1-2
D: TRBD1

DNA: TGCGCCAGCAGCGGAGATACGACTAGCACCCCAGATACGCAGTATTTT
CDR3: CASSGDTTSTPDTQYF
size: -
V: TRBV5-1
J: TRBJ2-3
D: TRBD2

DNA: TGTGCCAGTCACGCGGGGGGGAATACAGATACGCAGTATTTT
CDR3: CASHAGGNTDTQYF
size: -
V: TRBV19
J: TRBJ2-3
D: TRBD2

DNA: TGTGCCAGCAGCCAGGGACAGGTCGAGAGAGGTAGCGAAAAACTGTTTTTT
CDR3: CASSQGQVERGSEKLFF
size: -
V: TRBV3-1/TRBV3-2
J: TRBJ1-4
D: TRBD1

DNA: TGTGCCAGCAGCCACATAGAAGGGGCGGGGCGGGAGACCCAGTACTTC
CDR3: CASSHIEGAGRETQYF
size: -
V: TRBV14
J: TRBJ2-5
D: -

DNA: TGTGCCAGCAGTTACCGTTCCTCTGGAAACACCATATATTTT
CDR3: CASSYRSSGNTIYF
size: -
V: TRBV6-2/TRBV6-3
J: TRBJ1-3
D: -

DNA: TGCAGCGTTGCGGGGACTAGCGAAACCTACGAGCAGTACTTC
CDR3: CSVAGTSETYEQYF
size: -
V: TRBV29-1
J: TRBJ2-7
D: TRBD2

DNA: TGTGCCAGCTCACCCATGAAGGGACAGGGCCCTGAAGCTTTCTTT
CDR3: CASSPMKGQGPEAFF
size: -
V: TRBV18
J: TRBJ1-1
D: TRBD1

DNA: TGTGCCAGCAGCTTATTAGAGGCTTTTAACTCTGGAAACACCATATATTTT
CDR3: CASSLLEAFNSGNTIYF
size: once
V: TRBV7-2
J: TRBJ1-3
D: -

DNA: TGTGCCAGCAGCTTAACCGACGGACAGGGGAACACTGAAGCTTTCTTT
CDR3: CASSLTDGQGNTEAFF
size: once
V: TRBV7-9
J: TRBJ1-1
D: TRBD1

DNA: TGTGCCAGCAGCTCAGACGGGTTCTCTGGAAACACCATATATTTT
CDR3: CASSSDGFSGNTIYF
size: -
V: TRBV7-9
J: TRBJ1-3
D: -

DNA: TGTGCCAGCAGTTTATCGTCGGACAGTCTGGTTGGAAACACCATATATTTT
CDR3: CASSLSSDSLVGNTIYF
size: -
V: TRBV28
J: TRBJ1-3
D: -

DNA: TGTGCCAGTAGTATTGCGGGACAGGGGTCCGAGCAGTACTTC
CDR3: CASSIAGQGSEQYF
size: -
V: TRBV19
J: TRBJ2-7
D: TRBD1

DNA: TGTGCCAGCAGTCCTAGCGGGGGCACAGATACGCAGTATTTT
CDR3: CASSPSGGTDTQYF
size: -
V: TRBV6-4
J: TRBJ2-3
D: TRBD2

DNA: TGTGCCACGGGACTCACGGCTCGGGCTTCGCACTCTGGGGCCAACGTCCTGACTTTC
CDR3: CATGLTARASHSGANVLTF
size: -
V: TRBV2
J: TRBJ2-6
D: -

DNA: TGTGCCAGTAGTAGGTCAGCACAGGGGGGGGAGACCCAGTACTTC
CDR3: CASSRSAQGGETQYF
size: -
V: TRBV19
J: TRBJ2-5
D: -

DNA: TGTGCCAGCAGTCAACCAGGGGTGCCAGATACGCAGTATTTT
CDR3: CASSQPGVPDTQYF
size: -
V: TRBV6-2/TRBV6-3
J: TRBJ2-3
D: -

DNA: TGTGCCAGCAGCTTCCGGGACAGGGGGTTAGGTGAGCAGTTCTTC
CDR3: CASSFRDRGLGEQFF
size: once
V: TRBV6-5
J: TRBJ2-1
D: TRBD1

DNA: TGTGCCAGCAGCCTCAGCGGGAGGGTGTCCTACGAGCAGTACTTC
CDR3: CASSLSGRVSYEQYF
size: -
V: TRBV7-2
J: TRBJ2-7
D: TRBD2

DNA: TGTGCCAGCTCACGCAGGGGGGATGGGGATCAGCCCCAGCATTTT
CDR3: CASSRRGDGDQPQHF
size: -
V: TRBV18
J: TRBJ1-5
D: TRBD1

DNA: TGTGCCAGCTCACTATCTACGTTCATGAACACTGAAGCTTTCTTT
CDR3: CASSLSTFMNTEAFF
size: -
V: TRBV18
J: TRBJ1-1
D: -

DNA: TGTGCCAGTAGTATTGGGGCCCCCTACAATGAGCAGTTCTTC
CDR3: CASSIGAPYNEQFF
size: once
V: TRBV19
J: TRBJ2-1
D: -

DNA: TGTGCCAGCAGTTATCAGGGGCCCTACGAGCAGTACTTC
CDR3: CASSYQGPYEQYF
size: -
V: TRBV6-1
J: TRBJ2-7
D: -

DNA: TGTGCCAGCAGCTTGGGGCCAGCTCAAAACATTCAGTACTTC
CDR3: CASSLGPAQNIQYF
size: -
V: TRBV7-2
J: TRBJ2-4
D: -

DNA: TGTGCCAGCAGCTTCGACAGGCCAAGGGAAAAACTGTTTTTT
CDR3: CASSFDRPREKLFF
size: once
V: TRBV11-2
J: TRBJ1-4
D: -

DNA: TGTGCCAGCAGTGGTATGACAGGGGGGAATTCACCCCTCCACTTT
CDR3: CASSGMTGGNSPLHF
size: -
V: TRBV25-1
J: TRBJ1-6
D: TRBD1

DNA: TGTGCCAGCAGTCCCGTGGGAGGGGTCGAACGGACCCAGTACTTC
CDR3: CASSPVGGVERTQYF
size: -
V: TRBV25-1
J: TRBJ2-5
D: TRBD2

DNA: TGCGCCAGCAGCAATCATTTTACAGGGGGGCTAAACAATGAGCAGTTCTTC
CDR3: CASSNHFTGGLNNEQFF
size: -
V: TRBV5-1
J: TRBJ2-1
D: TRBD1

DNA: TGTGCCAGCAGTGAATTCCGAGGCAGGGCCGCCCCAGATACGCAGTATTTT
CDR3: CASSEFRGRAAPDTQYF
size: -
V: TRBV6-1
J: TRBJ2-3
D: -

DNA: TGCGCCAGCAGCCATGCGACAGGGGGCGATGGGGAAAAACTGTTTTTT
CDR3: CASSHATGGDGEKLFF
size: -
V: TRBV4-1
J: TRBJ1-4
D: TRBD1

DNA: TGTGCCAGCAGTGAAGATGGCGCGGCGGTGGGCTATGGCTACACCTTC
CDR3: CASSEDGAAVGYGYTF
size: -
V: TRBV6-1
J: TRBJ1-2
D: -

DNA: TGTGCCAGCAGCCACAGGGAAGATTGGGACGAGCAGTACTTC
CDR3: CASSHREDWDEQYF
size: -
V: TRBV9
J: TRBJ2-7
D: -

DNA: TGCGCCAGCAGTTTGCTGGACTCCCAAGAGACCCAGTACTTC
CDR3: CASSLLDSQETQYF
size: once
V: TRBV4-1
J: TRBJ2-5
D: -

DNA: TGTGCCAGCAGTTCAAATACTATAGCGGACCACTCCTACAATGAGCAGTTCTTC
CDR3: CASSSNTIADHSYNEQFF
size: few
V: TRBV28
J: TRBJ2-1
D: -

DNA: TGTGCCAGCTCACCAAACCAGGGAAAACAGCCCCAGCATTTT
CDR3: CASSPNQGKQPQHF
size: few
V: TRBV18
J: TRBJ1-5
D: -

DNA: TGTGCCAGCAGCCCGGGACTAGTCTACGAGCAGTACTTC
CDR3: CASSPGLVYEQYF
size: -
V: TRBV27
J: TRBJ2-7
D: TRBD2